This T cell receptor beta chain was identified in a study of CD8 T cells in Susac syndrome. High-throughput TCR beta sequencing covered peripheral CD8+ and CD4+ T cells. Random hexamers were used to reverse transcribe an amount of about 0.45 to 1 ug RNA. The immunoSEQ assay covered 54 Vbeta and 13 Jbeta segments for CDR3. TCRdb redid the calling of the immunoSEQ multiplex PCR reads with MiXCR, one entry per CDR3 protein. The sample includes about 210,000 distinct CDR3 sequences, approximately 93% of them seen just once. About this clonotype: The junction differs from germline at one of its ends, possibly a read error.

The sequencing input was CD4+ T cells from PBMCs. The origin of this receptor is a human donor in good health.

In DNA form, the CDR3 reads TGTGCCAGCAGCTACGGGACCACCTCGAACGCCGGGGAGCTGTTTTTT. Translated, it gives CASSYGTTSNAGELFF. J is TRBJ2-2 and V is TRBV11-3; tentatively, D is TRBD1 or TRBD2 (5 bases each). The CDR3 contains 16 residues. Germline loops: CDR1 SGHNT, CDR2 YENEEA. Combining the CDR3 with reference TRBV11-3 and TRBJ2-2 gives the whole variable domain EAGVVQSPRYKIIEKKQPVAFWCNPISGHNTLYWYLQNLGQGPELLIRYENEEAVDDSQLPKDRFSAERLKGVDSTLKIQPAELGDSAVYLCASSYGTTSNAGELFFGEGSRLTVL.